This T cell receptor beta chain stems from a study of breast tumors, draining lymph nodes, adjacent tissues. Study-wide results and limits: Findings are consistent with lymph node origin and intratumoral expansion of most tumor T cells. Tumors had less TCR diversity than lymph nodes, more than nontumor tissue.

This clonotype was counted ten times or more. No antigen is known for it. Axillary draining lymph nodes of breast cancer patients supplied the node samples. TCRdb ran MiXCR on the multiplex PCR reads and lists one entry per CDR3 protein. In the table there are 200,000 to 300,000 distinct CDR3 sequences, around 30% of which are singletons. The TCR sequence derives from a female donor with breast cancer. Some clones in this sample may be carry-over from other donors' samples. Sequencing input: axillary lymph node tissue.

CDR3 bases: TGTGCCAGTAAGTGGGCACAATCTTCAGAGACCCAGTACTTC. It codes for CASKWAQSSETQYF. The chain uses TRBV19 and TRBJ2-5; no firm D call. The CDR3 sequence is 14 residues long. The germline gives CDR1 LNHDA, CDR2 SQIVND (reference sequence). The V end lost 7 bases, the J end lost 4 bases, and 16 bases lay between the germline ends.